The entry that follows covers one T cell receptor beta chain sequence. Its antigen is as yet unknown. V lost 2 bases, J lost 5 bases, and 10 bases stayed unmatched. Germline V CDR1 and CDR2: SGHRS, YFSETQ. The CDR3 has 15 amino acids. This specimen comes from a study of cytomegalovirus exposure and HLA in healthy donors. Study conclusions and caveats: V- and J-gene trimming of TCR beta was linked (in a later analysis) to a missense DCLRE1C variant. Productive rates of about 90% or about 30% were seen for most TCR beta V segments in an earlier analysis. Excluded were some V segments that proved indistinguishable, including TRBV6-2 and TRBV6-3. Clonal expansion was found to be greater in HLA-associated TCR beta chains than in equally common others in a later analysis.

A multiplex PCR was run with 60 Vbeta primers and 13 Jbeta primers. Repertoires were generated with immunoSEQ multiplex PCR, while TCRdb's copy carries only in-frame clones and drops some. Of some 180,000 clones in the sample, around 82% were seen once. The chain is built from TRBV5-1 and TRBJ2-7, with 7 bases matching TRBD2. This sequence was found in a woman in her thirties in good health and CMV-seropositive. Sequencing used PBMCs. CDR3 amino acids: CASSFGAEGGNEQYF. For the CDR3, the DNA is TGCGCCAGCAGCTTCGGAGCGGAGGGAGGGAACGAGCAGTACTTC.